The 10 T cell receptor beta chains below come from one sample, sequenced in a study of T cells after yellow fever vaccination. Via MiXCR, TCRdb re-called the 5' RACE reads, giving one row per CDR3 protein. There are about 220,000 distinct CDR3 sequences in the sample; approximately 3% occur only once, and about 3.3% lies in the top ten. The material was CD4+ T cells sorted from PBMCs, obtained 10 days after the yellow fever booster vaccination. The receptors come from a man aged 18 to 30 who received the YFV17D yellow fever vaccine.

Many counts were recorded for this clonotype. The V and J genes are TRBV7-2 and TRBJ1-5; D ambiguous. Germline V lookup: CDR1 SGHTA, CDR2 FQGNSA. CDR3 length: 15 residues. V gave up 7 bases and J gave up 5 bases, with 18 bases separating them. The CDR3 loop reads CASTPWAVWDQPQHF. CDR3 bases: TGTGCCAGCACCCCGTGGGCAGTATGGGATCAGCCCCAGCATTTT.

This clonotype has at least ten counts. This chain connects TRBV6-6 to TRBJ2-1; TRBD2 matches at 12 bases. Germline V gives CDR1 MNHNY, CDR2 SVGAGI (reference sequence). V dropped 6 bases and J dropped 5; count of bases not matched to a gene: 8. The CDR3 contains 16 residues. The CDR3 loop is CASRSSGGALNNEQFF. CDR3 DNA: TGTGCCAGCAGATCTAGCGGGGGGGCCCTGAACAATGAGCAGTTCTTC.

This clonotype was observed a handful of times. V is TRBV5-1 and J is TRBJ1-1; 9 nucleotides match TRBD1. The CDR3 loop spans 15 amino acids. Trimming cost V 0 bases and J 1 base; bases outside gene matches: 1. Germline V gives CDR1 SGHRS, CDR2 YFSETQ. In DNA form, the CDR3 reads TGCGCCAGCAGCTTGGTGGACAGGGGGAACACTGAAGCTTTCTTT. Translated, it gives CASSLVDRGNTEAFF.

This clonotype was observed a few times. The CDR3, as DNA: TGTGCCAGCAGTTACAAGGCTTTCCGATCCTACGAGCAGTACGTC. It translates to CASSYKAFRSYEQYV. The chain uses TRBV6-2 or TRBV6-3 and TRBJ2-7; D is unclear. The CDR3 sequence is 15 residues long. Germline CDR1 reads MNHEY; CDR2 reads SVGEGT. The V gene lost 2 bases and the J gene lost 1 base, with 12 bases spanning the gap.

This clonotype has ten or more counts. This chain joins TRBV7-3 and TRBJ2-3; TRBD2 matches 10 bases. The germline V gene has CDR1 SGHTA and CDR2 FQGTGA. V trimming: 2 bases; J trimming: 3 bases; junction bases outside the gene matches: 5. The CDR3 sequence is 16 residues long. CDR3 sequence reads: CASSLFASGGTDTQYF. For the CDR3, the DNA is TGTGCCAGCAGCTTATTTGCTAGCGGGGGTACAGATACGCAGTATTTT. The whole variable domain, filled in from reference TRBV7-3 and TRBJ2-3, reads GAGVSQTPSNKVTEKGKYVELRCDPISGHTALYWYRQSLGQGPEFLIYFQGTGAADDSGLPNDRFFAVRPEGSVSTLKIQRTERGDSAVYLCASSLFASGGTDTQYFGPGTRLTVL.

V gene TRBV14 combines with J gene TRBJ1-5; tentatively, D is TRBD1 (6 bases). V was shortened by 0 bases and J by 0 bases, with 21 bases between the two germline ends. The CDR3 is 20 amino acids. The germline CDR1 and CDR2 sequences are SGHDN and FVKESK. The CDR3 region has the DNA TGTGCCAGCAGCCAAGATTTCCCCTCCGGGACAACCTATAGCAATCAGCCCCAGCATTTT. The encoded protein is CASSQDFPSGTTYSNQPQHF.

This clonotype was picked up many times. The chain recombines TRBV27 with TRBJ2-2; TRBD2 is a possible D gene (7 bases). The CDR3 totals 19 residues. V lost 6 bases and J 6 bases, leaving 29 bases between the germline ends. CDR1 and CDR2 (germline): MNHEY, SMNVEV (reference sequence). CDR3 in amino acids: CASRQRGGAYSRYSGELFF. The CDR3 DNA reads TGTGCCAGCAGACAGAGGGGGGGAGCTTATTCAAGATATTCCGGGGAGCTGTTTTTT.

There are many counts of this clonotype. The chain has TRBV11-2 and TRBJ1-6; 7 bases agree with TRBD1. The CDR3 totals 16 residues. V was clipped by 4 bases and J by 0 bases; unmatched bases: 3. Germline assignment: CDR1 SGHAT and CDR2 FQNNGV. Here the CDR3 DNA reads TGTGCCAGCAGCTGGACAGGTCACTCCTATAATTCACCCCTCCACTTT. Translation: CASSWTGHSYNSPLHF.

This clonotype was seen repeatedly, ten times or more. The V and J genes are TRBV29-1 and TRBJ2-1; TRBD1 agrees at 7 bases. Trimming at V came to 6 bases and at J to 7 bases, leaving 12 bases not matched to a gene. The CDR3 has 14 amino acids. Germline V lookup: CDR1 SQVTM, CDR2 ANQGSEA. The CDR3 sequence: CSVLQGILGNEQFF. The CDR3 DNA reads TGCAGCGTACTACAGGGGATCCTAGGGAATGAGCAGTTCTTC.

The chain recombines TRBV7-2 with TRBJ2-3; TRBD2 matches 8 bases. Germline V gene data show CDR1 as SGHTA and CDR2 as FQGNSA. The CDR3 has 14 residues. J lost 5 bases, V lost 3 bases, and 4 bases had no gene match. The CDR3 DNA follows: TGTGCCAGCAGCTTCGTAGCGGGGTTAGATACGCAGTATTTT. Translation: CASSFVAGLDTQYF. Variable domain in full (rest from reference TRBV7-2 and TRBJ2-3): GAGVSQSPSNKVTEKGKDVELRCDPISGHTALYWYRQSLGQGLEFLIYFQGNSAPDKSGLPSDRFSAERTGGSVSTLTIQRTQQEDSAVYLCASSFVAGLDTQYFGPGTRLTVL.